These T cell receptor beta chains were read from a single sample in a study of cytomegalovirus exposure and HLA in healthy donors. Assay: immunoSEQ multiplex PCR; the TCRdb copy retains only in-frame clones and omits some. The sample contains more than 140,000 clones, more than 60% of which appear only once. Sequencing was carried out using PBMCs. Every receptor here comes from a female donor in good health and CMV-seronegative. The CDR3 runs from the conserved cysteine through the conserved F or W. Each record gives: D gene, clone size, V gene, J gene, CDR3 protein, CDR3 DNA. D genes are given only for firm matches. Size is stated for part of the rows, as once, few or many counts, or as a class when the clone is expanded.

D: TRBD1
size: NA
V: TRBV4-1
J: TRBJ2-7
CDR3: CASGPPGQGSYEQYF
DNA: TGCGCCAGCGGCCCTCCGGGACAGGGGTCCTACGAGCAGTACTTC

D: NA
size: few
V: TRBV28
J: TRBJ1-1
CDR3: CASSFLGDTEAFF
DNA: TGTGCCAGCAGTTTCCTAGGTGACACTGAAGCTTTCTTT

D: TRBD2
size: NA
V: TRBV6-6
J: TRBJ2-3
CDR3: CASSYSTGTSGDTQYF
DNA: TGTGCCAGCAGTTACTCGACTGGGACTAGCGGAGATACGCAGTATTTT

D: NA
size: few
V: TRBV6-1
J: TRBJ2-2
CDR3: CASKEPGNTGELFF
DNA: TGTGCCAGCAAAGAACCAGGGAACACCGGGGAGCTGTTTTTT

D: TRBD1
size: NA
V: TRBV7-9
J: TRBJ2-7
CDR3: CASSLGTGGWYEQYF
DNA: TGTGCCAGCAGCCTTGGGACAGGGGGCTGGTACGAGCAGTACTTC

D: NA
size: NA
V: TRBV27
J: TRBJ2-7
CDR3: CASRFSIYEQYF
DNA: TGTGCCAGCAGATTCAGTATCTACGAGCAGTACTTC

D: TRBD1
size: NA
V: TRBV9
J: TRBJ1-2
CDR3: CASSEAGGYYGYTF
DNA: TGTGCCAGCAGCGAAGCAGGGGGGTACTATGGCTACACCTTC

D: NA
size: NA
V: TRBV11-3
J: TRBJ1-1
CDR3: CASSLGPQGNTEAFF
DNA: TGTGCCAGCAGCCTAGGGCCCCAGGGGAACACTGAAGCTTTCTTT

D: NA
size: NA
V: TRBV9
J: TRBJ1-6
CDR3: CASSVGTTHNSPLHF
DNA: TGTGCCAGCAGCGTAGGGACAACTCATAATTCACCCCTCCACTTT

D: NA
size: NA
V: TRBV19
J: TRBJ1-1
CDR3: CASSRSNRRVTEAFF
DNA: TGTGCCAGTAGTCGTTCGAATCGGAGGGTTACTGAAGCTTTCTTT

D: NA
size: NA
V: TRBV2
J: TRBJ1-5
CDR3: CASAKARGNQPQHF
DNA: TGTGCCAGCGCGAAGGCTCGGGGCAATCAGCCCCAGCATTTT

D: TRBD1
size: NA
V: TRBV11-1
J: TRBJ1-2
CDR3: CASSPSWTGNYGYPF
DNA: TGTGCCAGCAGCCCCAGCTGGACAGGGAACTATGGCTACCCCTTC

D: NA
size: NA
V: TRBV29-1
J: TRBJ2-7
CDR3: CSGRNEGEQYF
DNA: TGCAGCGGACGGAACGAGGGCGAGCAGTACTTC

D: NA
size: once
V: TRBV2
J: TRBJ2-1
CDR3: CASRAEPMDNEQFF
DNA: TGTGCCAGCAGGGCGGAGCCTATGGACAATGAGCAGTTCTTC

D: NA
size: NA
V: TRBV27
J: TRBJ1-2
CDR3: CASSFRSNDLYGYTF
DNA: TGTGCCAGCAGTTTCCGGAGTAACGATCTTTATGGCTACACCTTC

D: TRBD2
size: NA
V: TRBV29-1
J: TRBJ2-7
CDR3: CSVARGDYEQYF
DNA: TGCAGCGTTGCCCGGGGGGACTACGAGCAGTACTTC

D: NA
size: NA
V: TRBV7-3
J: TRBJ2-1
CDR3: CASSLGQGIDEQFF
DNA: TGTGCCAGCAGCTTAGGCCAGGGAATCGATGAGCAGTTCTTC

D: NA
size: few
V: TRBV2
J: TRBJ2-5
CDR3: CASSVRKQETQYF
DNA: TGTGCCAGCAGTGTGAGGAAACAAGAGACCCAGTACTTC

D: TRBD1
size: NA
V: TRBV29-1
J: TRBJ1-2
CDR3: CSVESDRVSFGYTF
DNA: TGCAGCGTTGAGTCGGACAGGGTTAGTTTTGGCTACACCTTC